This T cell receptor (beta chain) is drawn from a study of T cells expressing NK-cell markers. For the study at large: TCR beta repertoires came from sorted CD3+CD56+NKG2C+, CD3+CD56+NKG2C- and CD3+CD56-NKG2C+ T cells.

CDR1 is KGHDR and CDR2 is SFDVKD in the germline V gene. The CDR3 totals 12 residues. As the method of synthesis, 5'RACE template switching with UMIs yielded TCR beta cDNA. TCRdb processed the 5' RACE reads again and assigns one entry to each CDR3 protein, with no DNA. This sample contains about 460,000 distinct CDR3 sequences. The TCR originated in a woman in her fifties or sixties in good health. Material for sequencing was blood T cells: a sorted CD56 or NKG2C T cell subset, CD4+ or CD8+ T cells, or bulk PBMC T cells (not recorded which). The chain uses TRBV24-1 and TRBJ1-2. The CDR3 loop reads CATSVGVSGYTF.